Listed here is a single TCR beta chain. Its antigen is still unknown. Assay: immunoSEQ multiplex PCR; the TCRdb copy retains only in-frame clones and omits some. The repertoire has under 100,000 clones, approximately 80% of them found once; the top ten carry 4.5% to 5.5%. This specimen belongs to a study of OX40 agonist ivuxolimab in advanced cancers. Study-wide background: Those enrolled were roughly 80% male, with a mean age of approximately 60 years and ages from roughly 20 to 90. Three patients, one with hepatocellular carcinoma and two with cutaneous melanoma, achieved partial responses.

The CDR3 is made up of 14 amino acids. The ends were cut back, 4 bases at V and 10 bases at J, with 19 bases in the middle. Looked up from germline, CDR1 is SQVTM and CDR2 is ANQGSEA. Study-wide results and caveats: On average, CD8+ T cells had more expanded clones than CD4+. Clonal expansion was seen in CD4+ and CD8+ blood T cells by week 6 at 0.1 to 3.0 mg/kg.

Specimen: CD4+ or CD8+ T cells sorted from blood, collected in a trial of the OX40 agonist ivuxolimab. V and J are TRBV29-1 and TRBJ1-4; no definite D call. The receptor was isolated from an adult with an advanced solid tumor such as melanoma, head and neck, liver or kidney cancer. The CDR3 bases are TGCAGCGTTGGAATTGGAGTTCAAGGAGGAAAACTGTTTTTT. Translating gives CSVGIGVQGGKLFF.